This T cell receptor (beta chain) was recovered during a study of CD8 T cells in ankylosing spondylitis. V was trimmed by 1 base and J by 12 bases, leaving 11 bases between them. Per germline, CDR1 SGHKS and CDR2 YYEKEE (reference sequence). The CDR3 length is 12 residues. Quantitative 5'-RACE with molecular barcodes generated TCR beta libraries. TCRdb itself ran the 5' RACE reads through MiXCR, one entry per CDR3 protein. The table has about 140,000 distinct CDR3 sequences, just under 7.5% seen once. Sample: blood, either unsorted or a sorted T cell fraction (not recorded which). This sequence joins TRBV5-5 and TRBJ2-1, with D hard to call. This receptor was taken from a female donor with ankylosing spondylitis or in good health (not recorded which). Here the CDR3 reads CASSLHVGWQFF. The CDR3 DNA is TGTGCCAGCAGCTTGCATGTGGGTTGGCAGTTCTTC.